One TCR beta chain is described in this entry. V was clipped by 2 bases and J by 0 bases, with 10 bases between them. The CDR3 is 15 residues long. The V gene's germline CDR1 is SNHLY and CDR2 FYNNEI. Source study methods: From reference gene primer amplification, estimates of nucleated cell counts were derived. The data were produced by immunoSEQ multiplex PCR, yet TCRdb's version contains in-frame clones alone and is incomplete. The D gene and trimming were derived from the DNA, and the V and J assignments and clone size from that table. The data show approximately 200,000 clones, 82% seen once. The sample belongs to a study of blood T cell repertoires in COVID-19. Ages ranged from 18 to 89 years, with residence in about 24 US areas. Among Cohort 3 donors, those recovered had two negative PCRs, clearance, or symptom resolution.

The sequence was obtained from a man aged 35 to 55 who had recovered from COVID-19. Sequencing was done on a sample of PBMCs or T cells enriched from blood (not recorded which). V is TRBV2 and J is TRBJ1-2; a possible D gene is TRBD1 (5 bases). The CDR3 is CASSEIRQTNYGYTF. The CDR3 DNA reads TGTGCCAGCAGTGAAATTCGACAGACTAACTATGGCTACACCTTC.